A few counts support the clone carrying this TCR beta chain. Its matching antigen is unknown. The data were taken from a study of CD8 T cells in ankylosing spondylitis. Study-wide results and limits: Some of these motif variants have turned up before, in reports on reactive arthritis synovial fluid and blood. The study identified a TCR beta motif of under ten highly homologous variants that appeared characteristic of ankylosing spondylitis blood. Reportedly, matched ankylosing spondylitis synovial fluid was significantly enriched for disease-linked clones. Disease-linked clones displayed a CD8+ phenotype and appeared relatively rarely in peripheral blood.

There are 13 residues in the CDR3. Germline V gene lookup returns CDR1 DFQATT and CDR2 SNEGSKA (reference sequence). The ends lost 6 bases at V and 3 bases at J; junction bases unmatched: 4. TCRdb ran MiXCR on the 5' RACE reads and lists one entry per CDR3 protein. The sample records 750,000 to 850,000 distinct CDR3 sequences, roughly 12% being singletons. The sequencing sample was made of blood, either unsorted or a sorted T cell fraction (not recorded which). This sequence joins TRBV20-1 and TRBJ2-3, with 9 bases aligning to TRBD1. This TCR derives from a male donor with ankylosing spondylitis. The CDR3 bases are TGCAGTGCCTTGGGACAGGGAACAGATACGCAGTATTTT. It specifies CSALGQGTDTQYF.